This T cell receptor (beta chain) was found in a study of post-analysis software for immune sequencing data. Turning to the study itself: The patients showed relapsing-remitting, secondary progressive and progressive-relapsing multiple sclerosis courses. Study observations and caveats: Samples from one preparation batch, clustered by F measure, grouped strongly together. A significant reduction in normalized Chao1 diversity was observed in multiple sclerosis patients versus controls.

With regard to this clonotype: Its matching antigen is unknown.

TCR beta cDNA libraries included unique molecular identifiers. Some 500,000 cDNA molecules were obtained per 1 to 10 million input T cells. TCRdb recomputed calls from the PCR reads with MiXCR, one row per CDR3 protein. This repertoire shows 750,000 to 950,000 distinct CDR3 sequences, 53% found once; its top ten account for roughly 4.4%. The sample consisted of blood. The source is a girl aged 5-17 years with multiple sclerosis.

CDR3 sequence reads: CASSLRGTATANYGYTF. The CDR3 DNA sequence: TGTGCCAGCAGTTTAAGAGGGACAGCGACCGCTAACTATGGCTACACCTTC. The gene calls are TRBV27 and TRBJ1-2, with 7 bases that match TRBD1. CDR1 and CDR2 (germline): MNHEY, SMNVEV (reference sequence). The CDR3 consists of 17 residues. With 2 bases clipped from V and 0 bases from J, the junction kept 9 bases outside the gene matches.